This T cell receptor (beta chain) is drawn from a study of siplizumab effects on memory and regulatory T cells. Study-level points and caveats: Memory cells seemed less diverse than naive T cells, which seemed major alloresponse contributors. Siplizumab gave mappable alloreactive CD4+ clones an average Treg-derived fraction of 68.8%, against roughly 27% in controls.

As concerns this clone: Its antigen is currently unknown.

Assays examined about 10^5 TCR templates per sample. Generated by immunoSEQ multiplex PCR, the TCRdb table keeps only in-frame clones and is missing some. The sample yields tens of thousands of clones, about 98% seen once. The receptor's source is a human donor in good health. Sequencing was carried out using naive CD8+ T cells sorted from blood.

In nucleotides, the CDR3 is TGTGCCAGCATAAACGGTCTAGCGGGAGGGCCTTCCTACGAGCAGTACTTC. This translates into CASINGLAGGPSYEQYF. V and J are TRBV7-9 and TRBJ2-7; 12 bases fit TRBD2. The CDR3 has 17 amino acids. With V trimmed by 7 bases and J by 1 base, 11 bases remained unmatched. The V gene's germline CDR1 is SEHNR and CDR2 FQNEAQ (reference sequence). Looking up the rest from reference TRBV7-9 and TRBJ2-7 gives the full variable domain: DTGVSQNPRHKITKRGQNVTFRCDPISEHNRLYWYRQTLGQGPEFLTYFQNEAQLEKSRLLSDRFSAERPKGSFSTLEIQRTEQGDSAMYLCASINGLAGGPSYEQYFGPGTRLTVT.